The present entry profiles one TCR beta chain with its context. Its specificity is unknown. Other nucleotide sequences from this sample produce the same CDR3. The sample belongs to a study of T cell responses to AZD1222 COVID-19 vaccine. Study-wide results and limits: Donors were mostly white British, more females; clonal diversity possibly underestimated. Nearly half of spike-specific TCRs reportedly go after variant regions that carry no mutations. Increased Spike-specific TCR breadth and depth were observed after two AZD1222 doses.

The CDR3 length is 14 residues. Germline values: CDR1 LNHDA, CDR2 SQIVND (reference sequence). Trimming left V 3 bases short and J 1 base short, with 9 bases between. TCRdb keeps only in-frame clones here, not all; method: immunoSEQ multiplex PCR. The table records about 150,000 clones, roughly 85% of them present only once. This sequence joins TRBV19 and TRBJ1-1; D gene ambiguous. The TCR comes from an adult who received the AZD1222 COVID-19 vaccine. The sequencing used peripheral blood, collected 28 days after the second AZD1222 dose. CDR3 sequence reads: CASSIPGSNTEAFF. The CDR3 nucleotides are TGTGCCAGTAGTATTCCGGGATCGAACACTGAAGCTTTCTTT.